The rows below give T cell receptor beta chains drawn from one sample of a study of blood T cell repertoires in COVID-19. Produced via immunoSEQ multiplex PCR; TCRdb's table is partial and in-frame only. The repertoire includes about 130,000 clones, roughly 72% of them detected once, and over 4.5% sits in the top ten. Sequencing was performed on peripheral blood. The receptors here all came from a man aged 60 to 75 with acute or convalescent COVID-19. Each CDR3 is given with its conserved first and last residue. The order of the fields is D gene, J gene, clone size, V gene, CDR3 DNA, CDR3 protein. The D gene is left open where the match is weak. Some rows mark clone size as missing; the rest say once, few, many or name a class of expanded clone.

TRBD1,TRBJ2-3,-,TRBV7-2,TGTGCCAGCAGCTTAGGACAGGGGAGGACAGATACGCAGTATTTT,CASSLGQGRTDTQYF
TRBD1,TRBJ1-2,few,TRBV28,TGTGCCAGCAGTTCCTACAGGGGAGCATATGGCTACACCTTC,CASSSYRGAYGYTF
TRBD1,TRBJ1-1,-,TRBV30,TGTGCCTGGGGGACAGGGGGCTTTGGGGCTTTCTTT,CAWGTGGFGAFF
-,TRBJ1-1,-,TRBV7-3,TGTGCCAGCAGCCACGGGGGGTTACATGAAGCTTTCTTT,CASSHGGLHEAFF
TRBD2,TRBJ2-1,-,TRBV11-1,TGTGCCAGCAGCCCGGGACTAGCGGGAGGGGATGAGCAGTTCTTC,CASSPGLAGGDEQFF
TRBD1,TRBJ1-4,-,TRBV5-1,TGCGCCAGCAGCAGAGGACAGGGGAGGACTAATGAAAAACTGTTTTTT,CASSRGQGRTNEKLFF
TRBD2,TRBJ2-3,-,TRBV7-3,TGTGCCAGCAGCCCTACTAGCGGGTACACAGATACGCAGTATTTT,CASSPTSGYTDTQYF
-,TRBJ1-1,-,TRBV27,TGTGCCAGCAGTTTTGGCAGGGTAAACACTGAAGCTTTCTTT,CASSFGRVNTEAFF
-,TRBJ1-6,-,TRBV3-1/TRBV3-2,TGTGCCAGCAGCCAAGAAACAGGCTCAAGATCACCCCTCCACTTT,CASSQETGSRSPLHF
TRBD1,TRBJ1-2,few,TRBV14,TGTGCCAGCAGTCCTTACAGGGGAGGTAGCTACACCTTC,CASSPYRGGSYTF
-,TRBJ2-7,-,TRBV9,TGTGCCAGCAGCGTAGGGACGGGGCAGGGGAACGAGCAGTACTTC,CASSVGTGQGNEQYF
TRBD2,TRBJ2-2,-,TRBV19,TGTGCCAGCACAAGGACTAGCGGGAACACCGGGGAGCTGTTTTTT,CASTRTSGNTGELFF
TRBD1,TRBJ2-1,-,TRBV18,TGTGCCAGCTCATCGTCCGGGACAGGGGGCTTCAATGAGCAGTTCTTC,CASSSSGTGGFNEQFF
-,TRBJ1-2,-,TRBV29-1,TGCAGCGTTGTGTCAGGGGACTATGGCTACACCTTC,CSVVSGDYGYTF
-,TRBJ1-6,few,TRBV5-8,TGTGCCAGCAGCTTATACAGCTCCTATAATTCACCCCTCCACTTT,CASSLYSSYNSPLHF
TRBD1,TRBJ2-1,once,TRBV9,TGTGCCAGCAGCGTGGGACAGGGACGCAATGAGCAGTTCTTC,CASSVGQGRNEQFF
-,TRBJ1-2,-,TRBV25-1,TGTGCCAGCAGTGAGACGGGACACGAGGATAACTATGGCTACACCTTC,CASSETGHEDNYGYTF
-,TRBJ1-2,-,TRBV4-1,TGCGCCAGCAGCCAAGATGGGGCAGCTGGCTACACCTTC,CASSQDGAAGYTF
-,TRBJ2-3,-,TRBV24-1,TGTGCCACCAGTGATGGGCTCCTTGGGGATACGCAGTATTTT,CATSDGLLGDTQYF
-,TRBJ1-2,once,TRBV4-2,TGTGCCAGCAGCCAAGTATCGAGTGGCTACACCTTC,CASSQVSSGYTF
-,TRBJ1-1,-,TRBV5-6,TGTGCCAGCAGCTTGCGACTGATACACATGAACACTGAAGCTTTCTTT,CASSLRLIHMNTEAFF
TRBD2,TRBJ2-1,-,TRBV19,TGTGCCAGCGCCCCGGGACTAGCGGGCGTGGAGACAACAATGAAGCAGTTCTTC,CASAPGLAGVETTMKQFF
TRBD1,TRBJ1-2,many,TRBV9,TGTGCCAGCAGCGCCCAGGGGGCGTCGGGCTACACCTTC,CASSAQGASGYTF
TRBD1,TRBJ2-7,-,TRBV12-3/TRBV12-4,TGTGCCAGCAGCAAGGGACAGGGCTACGAGCAGTACTTC,CASSKGQGYEQYF
-,TRBJ2-7,-,TRBV19,TGTGCCACCTCGGTGGCGGAGTTTTACGAGCAGTACTTC,CATSVAEFYEQYF
TRBD1,TRBJ1-1,-,TRBV18,TGTGCCAGCTCACCAGGGACAGGAGGCAACACTGAAGCTTTCTTT,CASSPGTGGNTEAFF
-,TRBJ1-5,-,TRBV5-1,TGCGCCAGCAGCTTGGGGGGGCGTATTAATCAGCCCCAGCATTTT,CASSLGGRINQPQHF
-,TRBJ1-4,-,TRBV2,TGTGCCAGCAGCCCTAGCGCCGGGACCTCCGGAACTCTGTTTTTT,CASSPSAGTSGTLFF
-,TRBJ2-5,-,TRBV7-3,TGTGCCAGCAGCTTAGCGGGCCCACAAGAGACCCAGTACTTC,CASSLAGPQETQYF
TRBD1,TRBJ2-7,many,TRBV6-5,TGTGCCAGCAGGCACCGGACAGGGGGCATCAACGAGCAGTACTTC,CASRHRTGGINEQYF
-,TRBJ2-7,-,TRBV7-8,TGTGCCAGCAGCCCGAGCTCTGCGCAGTACTTC,CASSPSSAQYF
-,TRBJ1-3,-,TRBV5-1,TGCGCCAGCAGCATCTCAACCAGGGGTTCTGGAAACACCATATATTTT,CASSISTRGSGNTIYF
-,TRBJ2-7,-,TRBV20-1,TGCAGTGCTAGTCTGGGTCTAGACGAGCAGTACTTC,CSASLGLDEQYF
TRBD2,TRBJ2-1,few,TRBV11-2,TGTGCCAGCAGCCCCATAGCGGGGGGTGTAGGGGAGCAGTTCTTC,CASSPIAGGVGEQFF
TRBD2,TRBJ2-2,-,TRBV11-2,TGTGCCAGCAGCTCGCGACTAGCGGGGCGGACCGGGGAGCTGTTTTTT,CASSSRLAGRTGELFF
-,TRBJ1-2,-,TRBV3-1/TRBV3-2,TGTGCCAGCAGCAGGGGGGGGGATGGCTACACCTTC,CASSRGGDGYTF
-,TRBJ1-6,-,TRBV10-3,TGTGCCATCAGTGAAGAGGTTCGGAATTCACCCCTCCACTTT,CAISEEVRNSPLHF
-,TRBJ2-1,-,TRBV29-1,TGCAGCGGGGACTTTTACAATGAGCAGTTCTTC,CSGDFYNEQFF
-,TRBJ2-7,-,TRBV6-1,TGTGCCAGCAGTGAAGCCCTGGACAGTCGATACGAGCAGTACTTC,CASSEALDSRYEQYF
-,TRBJ1-1,-,TRBV5-1,TGCGCCAGCAGTACGGACAGAAAGAACACTGAAGCTTTCTTT,CASSTDRKNTEAFF
-,TRBJ1-1,-,TRBV12-3/TRBV12-4,TGTGCCAGCACTTTACAGGGAGGCACTGAAGCTTTCTTT,CASTLQGGTEAFF
-,TRBJ2-7,-,TRBV25-1,TGTGCCAGCAGTGAATTGGGAGTGGGGCAGTACTTC,CASSELGVGQYF
TRBD1,TRBJ2-3,-,TRBV12-5,TGTGCTAGTGGTACCGGGACAGGAGACACAGATACGCAGTATTTT,CASGTGTGDTDTQYF
TRBD1,TRBJ1-2,few,TRBV7-8,TGTGCCAGCAGCTTAGATCCGGGACAGGAGCTCTATGGCTACACCTTC,CASSLDPGQELYGYTF
-,TRBJ2-7,-,TRBV7-2,TGTGCCAGCAGCTTTCGGGGGGCCTCCTACGAGCAGTACTTC,CASSFRGASYEQYF
-,TRBJ2-7,few,TRBV14,TGTGCCAGCAGCCGCTCGGGAACAGTTCACCGCTACGAGCAGTACTTC,CASSRSGTVHRYEQYF
TRBD1,TRBJ2-1,-,TRBV11-2,TGTGCCAGCAGGGCCCCCGGGACAGGGAACAATGAGCAGTTCTTC,CASRAPGTGNNEQFF
TRBD1,TRBJ1-4,-,TRBV3-1/TRBV3-2,TGTGCCAGCAGCCGTGGACAGGGTGAAAATCTGTTTTTT,CASSRGQGENLFF
-,TRBJ2-3,few,TRBV2,TGTGCCACTGGGGTCGGGATCACAGATACGCAGTATTTT,CATGVGITDTQYF
TRBD2,TRBJ2-1,-,TRBV3-1/TRBV3-2,TGTGCCGCTGCTAGCGGGAGGGTCGATGAGCAGTTCTTC,CAAASGRVDEQFF
TRBD1,TRBJ2-6,-,TRBV19,TGTGCCAGTAGTATTCAGGGGGCGTCGTCTGGGGCCAACGTCCTGACTTTC,CASSIQGASSGANVLTF
-,TRBJ1-5,-,TRBV19,TGTGCCAGTAGTATCCAGGGTAAGGGCAATCAGCCCCAGCATTTT,CASSIQGKGNQPQHF
-,TRBJ2-1,once,TRBV12-3/TRBV12-4,TGTGCCAGCAGTTTCATCCATGAGCAGTTCTTC,CASSFIHEQFF
-,TRBJ2-1,-,TRBV5-1,TGCGCCAGCAGCTTGGCCATGGCCAGCGGTGAGCAGTTCTTC,CASSLAMASGEQFF